A single sample gave rise to the 32 T cell receptor beta chains below, sequenced in a study of CD4 and CD8 cells across lung adenocarcinoma regions. TCRdb called the PCR reads again in MiXCR, with one record for every CDR3 protein. The sample yields approximately 3,700 distinct CDR3 sequences, around 64% seen once. Source material: CD8+ T cells from the margin of a lung tumor. Receptor source: a female donor with lung adenocarcinoma. The CD4 and CD8 labels of this study may be unreliable.

V and J are TRBV10-1 and TRBJ1-1; D might be TRBD2 (5 bases). The J call is in doubt because the DNA end fits TRBJ2-1 better. From germline, CDR1 is WNHNN and CDR2 SYGVQD (reference sequence). This CDR3 has 14 amino acids. The CDR3 is CASSESLRRGEQFF. The CDR3 nucleotides read TGCGCCAGCAGTGAGTCGTTACGTCGGGGAGAGCAGTTCTTC.

The chain uses TRBV10-3 and TRBJ2-3; 7 bases are a match to TRBD2. CDR1 and CDR2 from the germline V gene are ENHRY and SYGVKD. Trimming at V came to 4 bases and at J to 5 bases, leaving 18 bases not matched to a gene. The CDR3 sequence is 18 residues long. CDR3 amino acids: CAISGASGRWSGQDTQYF. CDR3 sequence (DNA): TGTGCCATCAGTGGGGCTAGCGGTCGGTGGAGTGGCCAAGATACGCAGTATTTT.

The CDR3: CASSGDRARNTIYF. The CDR3 nucleotides read TGCGCCAGCAGTGGGGACCGCGCACGAAACACCATATATTTT. The rearrangement joins TRBV10-2 to TRBJ1-3; weak D call: TRBD1 (5 bases). V was clipped by 4 bases and J by 5 bases, with 12 bases between them. Germline CDR1 reads WSHSY; CDR2 reads SAAADI. The CDR3 totals 14 residues.

This chain joins TRBV7-8 and TRBJ2-3, with D unclear. Per germline, CDR1 SGHVS and CDR2 FQNEAQ. The CDR3 has 11 residues. V shed 6 bases and J shed 4 bases, with 5 bases lying between them. Written as DNA, the CDR3 is TGTGCCAGCAGGGTCGCAGATACGCAGTATTTT. Its translation: CASRVADTQYF.

This clonotype qualifies as large. The rearrangement links TRBV7-2 to TRBJ2-1; D not resolved. Germline V gives CDR1 SGHTA, CDR2 FQGNSA. The V end was cut by 1 base, the J end by 5 bases, with 6 bases between. CDR3 length: 13 amino acids. CDR3 nucleotide sequence: TGTGCCAGCAGCTTAGTTGCGAACAATGAGCAGTTCTTC. Translating gives CASSLVANNEQFF.

By share, this clonotype counts as medium-sized. The chain has TRBV2 and TRBJ1-2; 11 bases align to TRBD1. The V and J ends lost 9 bases and 8 bases, in that order; junction bases with no gene match: 11. The germline CDR1 and CDR2 sequences are SNHLY and FYNNEI. The CDR3 has 14 residues. The CDR3 protein is CASGQGALHLGYTF. In DNA form, the CDR3 reads TGTGCCAGTGGACAGGGGGCGCTTCACCTAGGCTACACCTTC.

The chain joins TRBV6-1 to TRBJ2-1; 11 bases line up with TRBD2. The CDR3 sequence is 15 residues long. The ends lost 4 bases at V and 2 bases at J; junction bases unmatched: 1. CDR1 MNHNS and CDR2 SASEGT come from the germline V gene. This CDR3 is CASSGLAGPYNEQFF. The CDR3 DNA reads TGTGCCAGCAGTGGACTAGCGGGACCCTACAATGAGCAGTTCTTC.

Concerning this clonotype: Sequence at one end of the junction differs from germline and may be a read error. The chain couples TRBV6-4 to TRBJ2-3, with 8 bases aligning to TRBD2. This CDR3 contains 16 residues. Germline loops: CDR1 MRHNA, CDR2 SNTAGT. The CDR3 is CASGPRTGGESDTQYF. CDR3 nucleotides: TGTGCCAGCGGTCCTAGAACGGGAGGGGAGTCGGATACGCAGTACTTT.

Comments on this clonotype: One junction end does not reproduce the germline sequence, and a read error may be involved. The chain combines TRBV6-1 with TRBJ2-1, with D possibly called TRBD1 or TRBD2 (6 bases each). The CDR3 runs 16 residues. CDR1 and CDR2 from the germline V gene are MNHNS and SASEGT. The DNA for the CDR3 is TGTGCCAGCGGGGACTCTGGGGGCCCTAGCAAAGATACGCAGTACTTT. Translated, it gives CASGDSGGPSKDTQYF.

This clonotype has just one count. The chain is built from TRBV6-1 and TRBJ2-3, with a tentative D call TRBD1 (7 bases). The better agreement between TRBJ2-7 and the DNA end casts doubt on the J call. Germline V gives CDR1 MNHNS, CDR2 SASEGT. CDR3 length equals 17 residues. The CDR3 bases are TGTGCCAGCAGTGGGGGGGTAGGGGGCAGTGACCAAGAGACGCAGTACTTC. Translation: CASSGGVGGSDQETQYF.

This rearrangement joins TRBV6-1 to TRBJ2-2, with D maybe TRBD2 (5 bases). CDR1 MNHNS and CDR2 SASEGT come from the germline V gene. This CDR3 has 15 amino acids. V was shortened by 1 base and J by 6 bases, with 12 bases between the two germline ends. The CDR3 nucleotides read TGTGCCAGCAGTGAAGTGGGAGATGAATCCGGGGAGCTGTTTTTT. Translation gives CASSEVGDESGELFF.

This clonotype showed up just a few times. The genes are TRBV6-5 and TRBJ2-3; D gene ambiguous. In germline, CDR1 is MNHEY, CDR2 SVGAGI. The CDR3 has 14 amino acids. V was pared by 0 bases and J by 6 bases, with 10 bases between. The CDR3 region is CASSYSLALDTQYF. CDR3 nucleotides: TGTGCCAGCAGTTACTCGCTCGCGTTGGATACGCAGTATTTT.

V and J are TRBV12-3 or TRBV12-4 and TRBJ2-1; no definite D call. This CDR3 has 14 amino acids. V lost 1 base and J lost 8, with 12 bases in between. CDR3 bases: TGTGCCAGCAGTTTAGGGTCTAAAGGCGATGAGCAGTTCTTC. Its protein product is CASSLGSKGDEQFF.

V gene TRBV6-1 combines with J gene TRBJ2-1, with 12 nucleotides matching TRBD2. Germline trimming cut 6 bases from V and 4 bases from J; bases unmatched to any gene: 7. Germline V CDR1 and CDR2: MNHNS, SASEGT. The CDR3 has 16 amino acids. The CDR3 reads CASSTGLAGPYNEQFF. Written as DNA, the CDR3 is TGTGCCAGCAGCACCGGACTAGCGGGACCGTACAATGAGCAGTTCTTC.

As concerns this clonotype: One junction end disagrees with the germline gene, perhaps due to a read error. This chain connects TRBV6-1 to TRBJ2-5; possible D gene TRBD1, 7 bases. CDR3 size: 17 residues. Germline assignment: CDR1 MNHNS and CDR2 SASEGT. In nucleotides, the CDR3 is TGTGCCAGCAGTGGGGGGGTAGGGGGCCGGGACCAAGATACCCAGTACTTC. Its translation: CASSGGVGGRDQDTQYF.

This clonotype is classed as large. The J gene is TRBJ2-1, the V gene TRBV6-5; TRBD1 aligns across 7 bases. The J call may be in error: the DNA end matches TRBJ2-7 better. Looked up from germline, CDR1 is MNHEY and CDR2 is SVGAGI. The CDR3 is made up of 17 amino acids. The CDR3 DNA follows: TGTGCCAGCAGTTACCGACCGACTCTCAGACAGGGCGGCGAGCAGTACTTC. As protein: CASSYRPTLRQGGEQYF.

About this clonotype: One end of the junction fails to match germline, which may point to a read error. The chain employs TRBV6-1 and TRBJ2-3; no clear D gene. CDR3 length: 15 residues. CDR1 and CDR2 from the germline V gene are MNHNS and SASEGT. Here the CDR3 reads CASKIGAVVTDTQYF. In DNA form, the CDR3 reads TGTGCCAGCAAAATAGGCGCGGTAGTCACAGATACGCAGTATTTC.

A word on this clonotype: A read error may produce the germline difference seen at one junction end. The V gene is TRBV6-1, the J gene TRBJ2-2, with 7 bases identical to TRBD2. Germline V gives CDR1 MNHNS, CDR2 SASEGT. The CDR3 covers 12 residues. In nucleotides, the CDR3 is TGTGCGAGCTGTGCGATCCGGGGGGAGCAGTTCTTT. It is translated as CASCAIRGEQFF.

The chain combines TRBV6-1 with TRBJ2-3, with D unclear. V gave up 5 bases and J gave up 6 bases, with 12 bases separating them. The V gene's germline CDR1 is MNHNS and CDR2 SASEGT. The CDR3 covers 13 residues. The CDR3 sequence: CASSRKRRDTQYF. CDR3 DNA: TGTGCCAGCAGTCGCAAAAGACGGGATACGCAGTATTTT.

This clonotype showed up just a few times. Compared with germline, one end of the junction differs, possibly owing to a read error. The rearrangement links TRBV7-8 to TRBJ2-5; TRBD2 might be the D (6 bases). Judging by the DNA end, TRBJ2-7 fits better; the J call may be wrong. This CDR3 is built from 17 residues. Germline values: CDR1 SGHVS, CDR2 FQNEAQ. The DNA of the CDR3 is TGTGCCAGCAGCTTAAGAGCTAGGGGACTCGACTCCCACGAGCAGTACTTC. This translates into CASSLRARGLDSHEQYF.

This clonotype has a single count. This chain joins TRBV11-2 and TRBJ2-4, with TRBD2 matching over 8 bases. The J call may be mistaken, given a closer DNA end match to TRBJ2-7. The length of the CDR3 is 14 residues. Germline values: CDR1 SGHAT, CDR2 FQNNGV. Here the CDR3 reads CASSLVGRGVEQYF. In DNA, the CDR3 is TGTGCCAGCAGCTTAGTCGGGCGGGGGGTCGAGCAGTACTTC.

V usage is TRBV12-3 or TRBV12-4 and J usage is TRBJ2-5, with TRBD2 matching over 14 bases. With 5 bases clipped from V and 5 bases from J, the junction kept 13 bases outside the gene matches. The CDR3 is 18 residues long. CDR3 DNA sequence: TGTGCCAGCAGTACGTGGACTAGCGGGGGGCCAAGGGGGGAGACCCAGTACTTC. Translation gives CASSTWTSGGPRGETQYF.

This clonotype was seen a single time. The gene calls are TRBV6-1 and TRBJ1-4; D gene uncertain. This CDR3 is built from 14 residues. V shed 1 base and J shed 3 bases, with 6 bases lying between them. Germline V CDR1 and CDR2: MNHNS, SASEGT. The CDR3 here is CASSEGLSNEKLFF. As DNA, the CDR3 is TGTGCCAGCAGTGAAGGTCTTTCTAATGAAAAACTGTTTTTT.

This clonotype counts as medium-sized (0.01 to 0.1%). The chain carries TRBV6-1 and TRBJ2-1, with 14 nucleotides matching TRBD2. The DNA end is a closer match to TRBJ2-7, so the J assignment may be wrong. The CDR3 contains 16 residues. Germline CDR1 MNHNS, CDR2 SASEGT. CDR3 amino acids: CASSAQGTSGSSEQYF. CDR3 coding DNA: TGTGCCAGCAGTGCCCAAGGGACTAGCGGGAGTAGCGAGCAGTACTTC.

This clonotype came up a few times. The gene calls are TRBV4-2 and TRBJ1-2; 12 positions agree with TRBD1. Germline V lookup: CDR1 LGHNA, CDR2 YNFKEQ. The CDR3 consists of 16 residues. The junction had 7 bases not matched to a gene; V was cut back by 0 bases and J by 8 bases. The CDR3 sequence: CASSQELGQGARGYTF. The CDR3 DNA is TGTGCCAGCAGCCAAGAATTGGGACAGGGGGCACGAGGCTACACCTTC.

The rearrangement uses TRBV6-1 and TRBJ1-5; TRBD1 matches 9 bases. Trimming cost V 6 bases and J 4 bases; bases outside gene matches: 4. Per the germline V gene, CDR1 is MNHNS and CDR2 is SASEGT. The CDR3 length is 14 residues. In nucleotides, the CDR3 is TGTGCCAGCAGACGGACAGGGGTGAATCAGCCCCAGCATTTT. It specifies CASRRTGVNQPQHF.

Within the sample, this clonotype is medium-sized. This rearrangement joins TRBV6-1 to TRBJ1-2, with D possibly matching TRBD1 (6 bases). Germline assignment: CDR1 MNHNS and CDR2 SASEGT. This CDR3 contains 11 residues. Trimming pared 7 bases from V and 8 bases from J, leaving 11 bases between. This chain's CDR3 is CASMAGAGYTF. Written as DNA, the CDR3 is TGTGCCAGCATGGCAGGGGCCGGCTACACCTTC.

In regard to this clonotype: Mismatch with germline at one junction end may stem from a read error. The chain links TRBV6-5 to TRBJ2-2, with TRBD2 as a possible D gene (5 bases). Germline assignment: CDR1 MNHEY and CDR2 SVGAGI. The CDR3 extends over 15 amino acids. The DNA of the CDR3 is TGTGCCAGCAGTTACCATGGAGAAGACACCGGGGAGCTGTATTTT. It yields the protein CASSYHGEDTGELYF.

In this sample, this clonotype is medium-sized (0.01 to 0.1%). This chain connects TRBV6-1 to TRBJ1-5; possible D gene TRBD1, 6 bases. Trimming took off 7 bases at V and 3 bases at J, with 10 bases between the two ends. The CDR3 totals 13 residues. Germline values: CDR1 MNHNS, CDR2 SASEGT. The CDR3 coding sequence is TGTGCCAGCAACAACAGGGTCAATCAGCCCCAGCATTTT. Amino acids: CASNNRVNQPQHF.

V and J are TRBV7-9 and TRBJ2-7; 9 bases agree with TRBD1. The CDR3 is 14 amino acids. Trimming took 4 bases from V and 1 from J; bases not matched to a gene: 2. CDR1 SEHNR and CDR2 FQNEAQ come from the germline V gene (reference sequence). CDR3 nucleotide sequence: TGTGCCAGCAGCTGGACAGGGGTGTCCTACGAGCAGTACTTC. Amino acids: CASSWTGVSYEQYF.

The genes are TRBV4-1 and TRBJ2-1; TRBD1 is a possible D gene (5 bases). The last part of the DNA fits TRBJ2-6 better; the J call may be wrong. This CDR3 contains 16 residues. Germline assignment: CDR1 MGHRA and CDR2 YSYEKL. In DNA, the CDR3 is TGCGCCAGCAGCCAAGTCGAAGGGGCTGGGGCCAACGTCCTGACTTTC. Translated: CASSQVEGAGANVLTF.

V is TRBV11-2 and J is TRBJ2-1; 9 bases are a match to TRBD1. The assigned J gene may be wrong: the sequence end matches TRBJ2-7 better. Germline lookup yields CDR1 SGHAT and CDR2 FQNNGV. This CDR3 has 14 residues. CDR3 bases: TGTGCCAGCAGCCCCGGGACAGGGTCCTACGAGCAGTACTTC. This codes for CASSPGTGSYEQYF.